This T cell receptor (beta chain) was sequenced in a study of cytomegalovirus exposure and HLA in healthy donors. The wider study: Most donors, more than 80% of 350 to 450 genotyped, fell in the Caucasian-associated ancestry cluster. Study results and caveats: In an earlier analysis, most TCR beta V segments were productive about 87% or about 30% of the time. In a later analysis, TCR beta V- and J-gene trimming showed a link to a missense DCLRE1C variant. HLA allele associations emerged for 17,000 or so TCR beta sequences in a later analysis, at 0.05 false discovery rate.

Use of 60 Vbeta and 13 Jbeta primers characterized the PCR. The method was immunoSEQ multiplex PCR; TCRdb's version includes in-frame clones alone and lacks a portion of them. The sample yields about 140,000 clones, roughly 80% seen once. Germline V gene sequence: CDR1 SGHRS, CDR2 YFSETQ. This CDR3 is 14 amino acids long. Trimming took 4 bases from V and 5 from J; bases not matched to a gene: 6. About this clone: No antigen is known for it.

Input material: PBMCs. The source is a man aged 40-50 years in good health and CMV-seropositive. The gene calls are TRBV5-1 and TRBJ2-5; TRBD1 matches at 9 bases. The CDR3 coding sequence is TGCGCCAGCAGCCCACAGGGGGCGGGGGAGACCCAGTACTTC. This codes for CASSPQGAGETQYF.